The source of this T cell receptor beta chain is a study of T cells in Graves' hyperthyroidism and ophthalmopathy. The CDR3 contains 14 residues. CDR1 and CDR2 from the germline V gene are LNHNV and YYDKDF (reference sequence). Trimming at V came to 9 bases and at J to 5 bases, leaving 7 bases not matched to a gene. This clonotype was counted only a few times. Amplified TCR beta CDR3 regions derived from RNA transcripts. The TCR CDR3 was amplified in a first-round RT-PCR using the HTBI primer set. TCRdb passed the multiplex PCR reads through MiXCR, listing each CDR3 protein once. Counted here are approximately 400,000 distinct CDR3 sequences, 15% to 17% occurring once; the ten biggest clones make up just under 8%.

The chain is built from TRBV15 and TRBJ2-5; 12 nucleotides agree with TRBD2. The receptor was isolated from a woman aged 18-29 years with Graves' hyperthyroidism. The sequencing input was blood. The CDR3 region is CATMTSGRRETQYF. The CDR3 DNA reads TGTGCCACAATGACTAGCGGGAGAAGGGAGACCCAGTACTTC.